Detailed here is one TCR beta chain. Repertoires were generated with immunoSEQ multiplex PCR, while TCRdb's copy carries only in-frame clones and drops some. Found here are 70,000 or so clones, roughly nine tenths of them singletons; the top ten hold about 2.5%. These data are taken from a study of T cell clones after liver transplantation. Study as a whole: Samples came from ITN030ST, which attempted immunosuppression withdrawal within 2 years of liver transplantation.

The germline gives CDR1 SGHRS, CDR2 YFSETQ. The CDR3 loop spans 15 amino acids. V was clipped by 0 bases and J by 0 bases, with 6 bases between them. The sample here was CD4+ T cells from blood, taken before liver transplant. This chain links TRBV5-1 with TRBJ2-2, with no clear D. The source is a human donor who received a liver transplant. The CDR3 DNA reads as TGCGCCAGCAGCTTGGCCGGAACGAACACCGGGGAGCTGTTTTTT. This encodes CASSLAGTNTGELFF.